This TCR beta chain came from a study of patients and donors after allogeneic stem cell transplantation (dated by TCRdb to the early 2020s). Comments on this clonotype: Which antigen it targets is not known. Base qualities are not at hand, and no much larger clone is one base apart.

CDR1 and CDR2 are read off the germline V gene as MDHEN and SYDVKM. Trimming accounts for 5 bases at V and 5 bases at J, while the number of junction bases matched to no gene is 5. Reading from cysteine to phenylalanine, the CDR3 counts 13 amino acids. Only CDR3 DNA is held: 39 bases, read in frame from base 1. Libraries were made using RT-PCR. Reads for this sample came from a NextSeq 550. TCRdb reanalyzed the raw reads on its own, using fastp at Q25 for trimming and MiXCR for clone calling, and kept in-frame beta chains. A single entry per CDR3 protein holds the most common genes and DNA from its merged rows. The sample yields about 110,000 distinct CDR3 sequences; around 33% were counted once. The ten biggest clones cover around 26% of the sample.

This chain joins TRBV28 to TRBJ1-2, with 7 central nucleotides matching TRBD1. The sample was blood, either unsorted or a sorted T cell fraction (not recorded which). This sequence originates from a human donor who was either an allogeneic HSCT recipient or a stem cell or donor lymphocyte infusion donor (not recorded which). It is not recorded whose cells these are; they may come from a transplant donor. The CDR3 region reads CASSGTEPYGYTF. The sequenced DNA: TGTGCCAGCAGTGGGACAGAACCTTATGGCTACACCTTC.